These 12 T cell receptor beta chains were sequenced from one sample in a study of blood T cell repertoires in COVID-19. Profiling relied on immunoSEQ multiplex PCR, and the TCRdb table lists in-frame clones only, not all of them. In the table there are around 300,000 clones, around 90% of which are singletons. The specimen was PBMCs or T cells enriched from blood (not recorded which). Receptors originate from a woman in her forties or fifties who had recovered from COVID-19.

CDR3: CASRGLAGRNEQFF. The CDR3 DNA is TGTGCCAGCAGGGGACTAGCGGGCCGCAATGAGCAGTTCTTC. The rearrangement uses TRBV9 and TRBJ2-1; 12 positions agree with TRBD2. The CDR3 totals 14 residues. Germline trimming cut 5 bases from V and 6 bases from J; bases unmatched to any gene: 3. Germline V gene data show CDR1 as SGDLS and CDR2 as YYNGEE.

This rearrangement joins TRBV30 to TRBJ1-3; D perhaps matches TRBD1 (5 bases). This CDR3 spans 13 amino acids. Germline values: CDR1 GTSNPN, CDR2 SVGIG (reference sequence). With 1 base removed from V and 4 bases from J, the gap between germline ends came to 8 bases. The CDR3 region has the DNA TGTGCCTGGAGTGCAGGGCCGGGAAACACCATATATTTT. It is translated as CAWSAGPGNTIYF.

J is TRBJ2-7 and V is TRBV20-1; 7 positions agree with TRBD2. CDR3 length: 13 residues. The J segment lost 8 bases and the V segment lost 3 bases, leaving 10 bases of the junction unmatched. CDR1 is DFQATT and CDR2 is SNEGSKA in the germline V gene (reference sequence). The CDR3, as DNA: TGCAGTGCTAGTCTTGCGGGGGTGAGGCAGCAGTACTTC. Its protein product is CSASLAGVRQQYF.

CDR3: CASSLQEDQPQHF. The CDR3 DNA is TGTGCCAGCAGCTTACAGGAGGATCAGCCCCAGCATTTT. The chain has TRBV7-2 and TRBJ1-5; D ambiguous. The CDR3 runs to 13 residues. Germline V gives CDR1 SGHTA, CDR2 FQGNSA. Trimming took 2 bases from V and 5 from J, leaving 7 bases between them.

The CDR3 sequence: CASSPTPPGERSPLHF. The DNA of the CDR3 is TGTGCCAGCTCACCGACCCCCCCCGGAGAGCGTTCACCCCTCCACTTT. V and J are TRBV18 and TRBJ1-6; D is undetermined. Germline loops: CDR1 KGHSH, CDR2 LQKENI. The CDR3 has 16 residues. Trimming removed 3 bases from V and 9 bases from J, with 18 bases in between.

Concerning this clone itself: An end of the junction does not agree with germline; a read error may underlie this. The rearrangement links TRBV7-7 to TRBJ1-5; possibly TRBD1 for D (6 bases). Germline assignment: CDR1 SSHAT and CDR2 FNYEAQ (reference sequence). This CDR3 is built from 17 residues. This CDR3 is CASSQPGQRRANQPQHF. CDR3 nucleotides: TGTGCTAGCAGCCAACCCGGACAGCGCCGCGCCAATCAGCCCCAGCATTTT. Full variable domain (missing parts from reference TRBV7-7 and TRBJ1-5): GAGVSQSPRYKVTKRGQDVTLRCDPISSHATLYWYQQALGQGPEFLTYFNYEAQPDKSGLPSDRFSAERPEGSISTLTIQRTEQRDSAMYRCASSQPGQRRANQPQHFGDGTRLSIL.

This clone occurred once. The genes are TRBV4-3 and TRBJ1-4; 9 positions match TRBD1. With V trimmed by 4 bases and J by 8 bases, 14 bases remained unmatched. The CDR3 is 17 amino acids. In germline, CDR1 is LGHNA, CDR2 YSLEER. CDR3 coding DNA: TGCGCCAGCAGCCGGAACGTCCCGGGACAGGGTTGGGAAAAACTGTTTTTT. Translating gives CASSRNVPGQGWEKLFF.

This clone occurred once. The chain links TRBV5-4 to TRBJ2-5; a weak D match, TRBD1 (5 bases). CDR3 length equals 15 residues. V shed 3 bases and J shed 2 bases, with 14 bases lying between them. From germline, CDR1 is SGHNT and CDR2 YYREEE (reference sequence). This chain's CDR3 is CASSYDPQGQETQYF. CDR3 coding DNA: TGTGCCAGCAGCTATGATCCCCAGGGTCAAGAGACCCAGTACTTC.

V and J are TRBV28 and TRBJ1-2, with 10 bases identical to TRBD1. CDR1 MDHEN and CDR2 SYDVKM come from the germline V gene. The CDR3 is 15 amino acids. Trimming removed 9 bases from V and 1 base from J; junction bases left unmatched: 8. The CDR3 nucleotides are TGTGCCAGTACGACAGGGGGCGCCAATAACTATGGCTACACCTTC. Amino acid sequence: CASTTGGANNYGYTF.

The V gene is TRBV20-1, the J gene TRBJ2-7; 14 bases are a match to TRBD2. The V segment lost 3 bases and the J segment 5 bases; nucleotides outside the gene matches: 6. Germline V gene data show CDR1 as DFQATT and CDR2 as SNEGSKA (reference sequence). CDR3 length equals 15 residues. The CDR3 DNA reads TGCAGTGCTAGTTCGGGACTAGCGGGAGTGAACGAGCAGTACTTC. Translating gives CSASSGLAGVNEQYF.

Only one count was recorded for this clone. The genes are TRBV7-2 and TRBJ1-2; D remains ambiguous. Germline V lookup: CDR1 SGHTA, CDR2 FQGNSA. The CDR3 has 14 residues. V was cut by 5 bases and J by 4 bases, with 14 bases left in between. CDR3 amino acids: CASSADWEGYGYTF. The CDR3 coding sequence is TGTGCCAGCAGCGCCGATTGGGAGGGCTATGGCTACACCTTC.

The CDR3 region is CASIQGAEQFF. The DNA for the CDR3 is TGTGCCAGCATCCAGGGCGCGGAGCAGTTCTTC. The chain employs TRBV5-6 and TRBJ2-1; possible D gene TRBD1, 5 bases. The germline V gene has CDR1 SGHDT and CDR2 YYEEEE. V shed 6 bases and J shed 10 bases, with 11 bases lying between them. This CDR3 spans 11 amino acids.